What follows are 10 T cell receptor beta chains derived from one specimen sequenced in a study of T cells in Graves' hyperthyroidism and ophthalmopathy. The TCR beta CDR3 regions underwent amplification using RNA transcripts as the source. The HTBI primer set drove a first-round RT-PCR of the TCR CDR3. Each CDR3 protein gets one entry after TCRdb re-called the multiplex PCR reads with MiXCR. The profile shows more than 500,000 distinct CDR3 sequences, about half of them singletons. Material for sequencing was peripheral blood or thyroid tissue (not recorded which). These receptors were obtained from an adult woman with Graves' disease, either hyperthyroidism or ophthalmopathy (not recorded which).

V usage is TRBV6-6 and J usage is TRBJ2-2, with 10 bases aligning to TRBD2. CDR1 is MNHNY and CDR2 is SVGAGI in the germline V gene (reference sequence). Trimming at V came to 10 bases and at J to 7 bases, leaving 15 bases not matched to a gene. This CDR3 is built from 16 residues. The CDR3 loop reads CANTPGPSGSGGELFF. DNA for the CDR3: TGTGCCAACACACCCGGGCCTAGCGGGAGTGGCGGGGAGCTGTTTTTT.

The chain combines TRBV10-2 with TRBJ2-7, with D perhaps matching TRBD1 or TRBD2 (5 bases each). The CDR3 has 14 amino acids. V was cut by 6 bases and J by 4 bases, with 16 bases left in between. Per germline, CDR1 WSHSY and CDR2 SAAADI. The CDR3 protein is CASSDILAGYEQYF. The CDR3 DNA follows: TGCGCCAGCAGCGACATTCTAGCAGGGTACGAGCAGTACTTC.

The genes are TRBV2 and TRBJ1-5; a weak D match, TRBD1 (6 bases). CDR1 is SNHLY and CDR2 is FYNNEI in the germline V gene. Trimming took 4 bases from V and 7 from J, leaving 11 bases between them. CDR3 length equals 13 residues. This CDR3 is CASSATGNQPQHF. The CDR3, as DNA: TGTGCCAGCAGTGCCACAGGGAACCAGCCCCAGCATTTT.

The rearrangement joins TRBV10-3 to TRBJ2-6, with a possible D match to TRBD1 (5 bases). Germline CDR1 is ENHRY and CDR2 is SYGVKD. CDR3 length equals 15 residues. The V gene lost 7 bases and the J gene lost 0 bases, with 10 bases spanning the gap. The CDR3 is CAIKETVSGANVLTF. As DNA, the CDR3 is TGTGCCATCAAGGAGACAGTCTCTGGGGCCAACGTCCTGACTTTC.

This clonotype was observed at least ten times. The CDR3 region has the DNA TGTGCCAGCAGCTGGTCCTACGAGCAGTACTTC. Translation gives CASSWSYEQYF. This chain uses TRBV7-2 with TRBJ2-7; D ambiguous. The V gene's germline CDR1 is SGHTA and CDR2 FQGNSA. Between the trimmed V and J ends, which lost 4 bases and 1 base, there was a span of 2 bases. This CDR3 region has 11 residues.

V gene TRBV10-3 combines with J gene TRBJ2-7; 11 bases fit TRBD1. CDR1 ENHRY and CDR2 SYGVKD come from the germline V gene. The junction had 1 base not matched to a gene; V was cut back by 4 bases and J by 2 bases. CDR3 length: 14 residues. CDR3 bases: TGTGCCATCAGTGGGGACAGGGGGGCCTACGAGCAGTACTTC. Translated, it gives CAISGDRGAYEQYF.

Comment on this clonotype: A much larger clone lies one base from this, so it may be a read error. This CDR3 is CASSDSTGRETQYF. DNA of the CDR3: TGTGCCAGCAGTGACTCGACAGGGCGGGAGACCCAGTACTTC. The chain links TRBV6-5 to TRBJ2-5; 7 bases align to TRBD1. From germline, CDR1 is MNHEY and CDR2 SVGAGI. This CDR3 comprises 14 residues.

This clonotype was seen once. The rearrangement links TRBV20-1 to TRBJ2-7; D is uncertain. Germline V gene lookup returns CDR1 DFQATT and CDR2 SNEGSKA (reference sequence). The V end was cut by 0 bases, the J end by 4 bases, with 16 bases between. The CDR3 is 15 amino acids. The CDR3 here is CSARDPAETPYEQYF. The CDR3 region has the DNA TGCAGTGCTAGAGATCCGGCGGAGACCCCTTACGAGCAGTACTTC.

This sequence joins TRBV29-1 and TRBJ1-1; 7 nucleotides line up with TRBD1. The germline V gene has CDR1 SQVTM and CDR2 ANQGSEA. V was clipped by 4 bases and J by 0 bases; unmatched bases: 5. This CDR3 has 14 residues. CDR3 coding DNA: TGCAGCGTTGTGAACAGGGGATTGAACACTGAAGCTTTCTTT. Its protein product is CSVVNRGLNTEAFF.

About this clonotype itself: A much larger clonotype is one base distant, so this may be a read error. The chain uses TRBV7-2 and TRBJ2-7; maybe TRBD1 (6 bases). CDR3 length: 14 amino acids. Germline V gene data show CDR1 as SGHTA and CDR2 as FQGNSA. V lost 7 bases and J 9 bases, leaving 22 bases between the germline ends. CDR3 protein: CASKFFSDSGGQYF. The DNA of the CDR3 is TGTGCCAGCAAGTTCTTTTCGGACAGCGGAGGGCAGTACTTC.